A selection of T cell receptor beta chains follows, all from one sample in a study of T cells after posttransplantation cyclophosphamide. Produced via immunoSEQ multiplex PCR; TCRdb's table is partial and in-frame only. Seen here are around 16,000 clones, approximately 84% observed once, and the top ten hold about 5%. Here the sequenced sample was PBMCs, taken less than 400 days after allogeneic stem cell transplant with calcineurin inhibitor and methotrexate. The receptor source for this set is a male patient in his late teens or twenties who received an allogeneic stem cell transplant from a related donor, was CMV-positive, and had no GVHD. Some T cells here may be from the graft donor. CDR3s include the opening cysteine and the closing phenylalanine or tryptophan. A D gene is named only where the DNA matches it firmly. Clone size is not always given. Where it is, it says once, few, many or a class for expanded clones.

TRBJ2-1 | TRBV28 | - | - | CASSFSAGYNEQFF | TGTGCCAGCAGTTTCTCCGCGGGGTACAATGAGCAGTTCTTC
TRBJ1-1 | TRBV4-2 | - | - | CASSQGHQGGTEAFF | TGTGCCAGCAGCCAAGGACACCAGGGAGGTACTGAAGCTTTCTTT
TRBJ1-5 | TRBV28 | - | - | CATQKSNQPQHF | TGTGCCACACAAAAGAGCAATCAGCCCCAGCATTTT
TRBJ2-2 | TRBV30 | - | - | CAWSVGTRAAGELFF | TGTGCCTGGAGTGTCGGGACACGGGCGGCCGGGGAGCTGTTTTTT
TRBJ1-1 | TRBV6-4 | - | - | CASRKRGFLNTEAFF | TGTGCCAGCAGGAAAAGGGGATTCCTGAACACTGAAGCTTTCTTT
TRBJ2-1 | TRBV6-1 | - | TRBD2 | CASSGAGGTPYNEQFF | TGTGCCAGCAGTGGAGCGGGAGGGACGCCCTACAATGAGCAGTTCTTC
TRBJ2-5 | TRBV6-5 | - | - | CASSYSPGIIQETQYF | TGTGCCAGCAGTTACTCGCCAGGGATCATCCAAGAGACCCAGTACTTC
TRBJ1-2 | TRBV9 | - | - | CAISRDTVSNYGYTF | TGTGCCATCTCCAGGGATACGGTTTCTAACTATGGCTACACCTTC
TRBJ2-5 | TRBV7-9 | - | TRBD2 | CASSPGLAGEGETQYF | TGTGCCAGCAGCCCCGGACTAGCGGGAGAGGGGGAGACCCAGTACTTC
TRBJ2-2 | TRBV2 | - | TRBD2 | CASSPGLDGGELFF | TGTGCCAGCAGTCCGGGACTAGACGGCGGGGAGCTGTTTTTT
TRBJ2-3 | TRBV30 | - | TRBD1 | CVWGEGQGSTDTQYF | TGTGTCTGGGGGGAAGGACAGGGGAGCACAGATACGCAGTATTTT
TRBJ1-2 | TRBV27 | - | TRBD1 | CASSRQGTRGYTF | TGTGCCAGCAGTAGACAGGGCACTCGGGGCTACACCTTC
TRBJ1-4 | TRBV5-6 | few | - | CASSFWQGGEKLFF | TGTGCCAGCAGCTTCTGGCAGGGTGGGGAAAAACTGTTTTTT
TRBJ2-3 | TRBV19 | - | - | CASSMVRQDRTTDTQYF | TGTGCCAGTAGTATGGTTCGACAAGACAGGACGACAGATACGCAGTATTTT
TRBJ1-5 | TRBV4-2 | - | TRBD1 | CASSLRAGGDQPQHF | TGTGCCAGCAGCCTGAGGGCAGGGGGCGATCAGCCCCAGCATTTT
TRBJ2-7 | TRBV6-6 | - | TRBD1 | CASSPTGASGEQYF | TGTGCCAGCAGTCCTACAGGGGCTTCAGGGGAGCAGTACTTC